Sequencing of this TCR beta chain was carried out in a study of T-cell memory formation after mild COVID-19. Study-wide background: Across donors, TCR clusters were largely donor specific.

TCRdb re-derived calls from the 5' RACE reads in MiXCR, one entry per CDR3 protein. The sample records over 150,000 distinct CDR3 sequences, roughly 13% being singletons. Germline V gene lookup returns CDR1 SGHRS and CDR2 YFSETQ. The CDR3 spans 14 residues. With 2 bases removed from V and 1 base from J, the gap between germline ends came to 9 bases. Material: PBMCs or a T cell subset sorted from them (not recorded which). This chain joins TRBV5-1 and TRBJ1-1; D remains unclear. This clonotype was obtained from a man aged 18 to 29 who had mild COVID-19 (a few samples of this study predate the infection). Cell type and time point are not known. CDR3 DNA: TGCGCCAGCAGCTTACTGGCTGGGAACACTGAAGCTTTCTTT. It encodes CASSLLAGNTEAFF.